This T cell receptor (beta chain) was obtained from a study of cytomegalovirus exposure and HLA in healthy donors. Study-level points and caveats: In a later analysis, TCR association rates varied by HLA locus: DRB1 most, HLA-C fewest. HLA alleles were associated with some 16,000 TCR beta sequences in a later analysis at 0.05 false discovery rate.

Germline CDR1 MRHNA, CDR2 SNTAGT. This CDR3 region has 16 residues. The trim removed 4 bases at V and 4 bases at J, leaving 8 bases unmatched. A few counts support this clone. The antigen is unknown. Vbeta (60) and Jbeta (13) primers were used in the PCR. The protocol was immunoSEQ multiplex PCR, while the TCRdb copy is restricted to in-frame clones and leaves out a portion. The sample holds some 120,000 clones, 75% seen once. The TCR originated in a man under 40 in good health and CMV-seronegative. This sequence joins TRBV6-4 and TRBJ2-3; TRBD2 matches 10 bases. Sequencing was done on a sample of PBMCs. The CDR3 loop reads CASSASGGAGSDTQYF. As DNA, the CDR3 is TGTGCCAGCAGTGCGAGCGGGGGGGCCGGGTCAGATACGCAGTATTTT.